The entry below gives a single TCR beta chain sequence along with its context. Its cognate antigen is unknown. Here immunoSEQ multiplex PCR was the method, and the copy in TCRdb shows in-frame clones only, minus some. The sample shows some 40,000 clones, 85% to 90% of them seen only once. The sample originates from a study of T cell clones after liver transplantation. About the study: Liver transplant recipients had immunosuppression withdrawal attempted within 2 years.

The CDR3 runs to 16 residues. Germline V gene data show CDR1 as MDHEN and CDR2 as SYDVKM. The trim removed 5 bases at V and 6 bases at J, leaving 13 bases unmatched. General observations from the study: Graft donor-reactive T cells possibly entered the graft instead of undergoing deletion.

This material consisted of CD4+ T cells from blood, taken 24 months after liver transplant. This TCR came from a human patient who received a liver transplant. Some of the T cells might come from the graft donor. The chain carries TRBV28 and TRBJ1-2; TRBD1 matches 9 bases. Here the CDR3 reads CASSPPGQGISDGYTF. The CDR3 nucleotides are TGTGCCAGCAGTCCTCCCGGACAGGGGATATCGGATGGCTACACCTTC.